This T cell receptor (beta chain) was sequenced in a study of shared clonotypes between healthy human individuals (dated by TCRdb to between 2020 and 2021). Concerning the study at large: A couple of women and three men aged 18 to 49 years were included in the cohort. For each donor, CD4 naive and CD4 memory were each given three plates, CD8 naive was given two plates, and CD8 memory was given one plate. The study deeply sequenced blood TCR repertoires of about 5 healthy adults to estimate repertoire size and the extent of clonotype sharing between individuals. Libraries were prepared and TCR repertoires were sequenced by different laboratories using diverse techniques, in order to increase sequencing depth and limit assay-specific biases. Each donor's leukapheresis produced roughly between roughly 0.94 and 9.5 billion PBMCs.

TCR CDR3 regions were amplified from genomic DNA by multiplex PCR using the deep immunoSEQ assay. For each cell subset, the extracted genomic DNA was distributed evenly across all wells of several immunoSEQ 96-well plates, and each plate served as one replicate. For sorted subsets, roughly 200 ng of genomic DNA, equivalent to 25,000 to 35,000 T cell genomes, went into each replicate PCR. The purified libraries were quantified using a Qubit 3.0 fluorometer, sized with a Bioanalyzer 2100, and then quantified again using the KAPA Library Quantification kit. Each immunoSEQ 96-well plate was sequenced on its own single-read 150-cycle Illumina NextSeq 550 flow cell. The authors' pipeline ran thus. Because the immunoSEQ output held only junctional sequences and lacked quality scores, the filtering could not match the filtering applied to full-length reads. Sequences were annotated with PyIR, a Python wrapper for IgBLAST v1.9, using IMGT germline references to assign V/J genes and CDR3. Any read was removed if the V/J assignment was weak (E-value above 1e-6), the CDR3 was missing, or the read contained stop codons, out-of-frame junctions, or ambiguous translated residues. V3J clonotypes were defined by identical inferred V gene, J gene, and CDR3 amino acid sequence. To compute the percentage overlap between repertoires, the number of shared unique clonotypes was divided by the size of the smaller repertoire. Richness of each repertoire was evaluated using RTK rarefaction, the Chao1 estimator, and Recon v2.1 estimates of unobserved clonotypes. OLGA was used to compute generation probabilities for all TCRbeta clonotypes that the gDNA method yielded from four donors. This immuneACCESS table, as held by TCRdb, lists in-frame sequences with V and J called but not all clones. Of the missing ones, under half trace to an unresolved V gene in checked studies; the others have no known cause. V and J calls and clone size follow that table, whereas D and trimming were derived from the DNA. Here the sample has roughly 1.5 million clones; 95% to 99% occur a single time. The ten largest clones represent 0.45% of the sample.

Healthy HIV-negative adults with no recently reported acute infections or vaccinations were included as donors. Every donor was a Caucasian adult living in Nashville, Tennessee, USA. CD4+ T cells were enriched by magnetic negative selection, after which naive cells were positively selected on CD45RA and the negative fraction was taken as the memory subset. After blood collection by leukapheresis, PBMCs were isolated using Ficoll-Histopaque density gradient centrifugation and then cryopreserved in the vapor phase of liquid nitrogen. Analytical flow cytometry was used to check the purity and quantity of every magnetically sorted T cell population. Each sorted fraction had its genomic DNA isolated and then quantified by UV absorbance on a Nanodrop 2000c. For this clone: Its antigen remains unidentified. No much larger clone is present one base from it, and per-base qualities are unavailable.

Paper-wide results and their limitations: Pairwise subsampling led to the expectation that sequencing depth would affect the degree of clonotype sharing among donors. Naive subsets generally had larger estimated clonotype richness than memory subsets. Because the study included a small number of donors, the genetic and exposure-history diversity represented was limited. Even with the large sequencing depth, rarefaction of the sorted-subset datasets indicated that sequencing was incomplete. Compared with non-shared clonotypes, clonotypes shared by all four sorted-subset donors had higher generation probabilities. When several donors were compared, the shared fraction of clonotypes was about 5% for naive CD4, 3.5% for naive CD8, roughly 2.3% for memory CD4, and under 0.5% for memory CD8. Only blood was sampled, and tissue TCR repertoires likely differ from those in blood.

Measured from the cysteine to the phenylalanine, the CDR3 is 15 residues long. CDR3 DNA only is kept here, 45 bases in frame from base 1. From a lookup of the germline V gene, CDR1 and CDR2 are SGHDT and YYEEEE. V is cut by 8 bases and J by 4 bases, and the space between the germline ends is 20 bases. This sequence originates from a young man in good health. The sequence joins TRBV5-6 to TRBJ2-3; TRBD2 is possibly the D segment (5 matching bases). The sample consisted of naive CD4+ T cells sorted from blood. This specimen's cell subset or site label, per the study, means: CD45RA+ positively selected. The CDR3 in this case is CASSASNSSPDTQYF. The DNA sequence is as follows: TGTGCCAGTTCCGCTAGCAATAGTTCCCCAGATACGCAGTATTTT.